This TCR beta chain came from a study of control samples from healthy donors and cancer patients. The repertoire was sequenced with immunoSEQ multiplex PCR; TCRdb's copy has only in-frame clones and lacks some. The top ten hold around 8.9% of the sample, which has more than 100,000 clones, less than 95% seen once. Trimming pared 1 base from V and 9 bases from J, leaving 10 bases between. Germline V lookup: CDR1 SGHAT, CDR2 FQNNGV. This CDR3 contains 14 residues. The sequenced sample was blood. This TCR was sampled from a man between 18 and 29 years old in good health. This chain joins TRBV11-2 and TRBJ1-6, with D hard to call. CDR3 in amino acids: CASSLGAKGSPLHF. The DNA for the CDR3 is TGTGCCAGCAGCTTAGGGGCGAAGGGTTCACCCCTCCACTTT.